This passage covers 13 T cell receptor beta chains from one sample sequenced in a study of cytotoxic CD8 clonotypes in ibrutinib-treated CLL. Some clones are missing from TCRdb's copy, which holds only in-frame ones; the method was immunoSEQ multiplex PCR. The sample includes about 270,000 clones, around 77% of them seen just once. The source material was PBMCs, sampled at disease progression, from a patient treated with ibrutinib. Receptor source: a human donor with chronic lymphocytic leukemia.

V usage is TRBV28 and J usage is TRBJ1-1, with D hard to call. The length of the CDR3 is 12 residues. Per the germline V gene, CDR1 is MDHEN and CDR2 is SYDVKM. V gave up 4 bases and J gave up 11 bases, with 14 bases separating them. The CDR3 bases are TGTGCCAGCAGTTGGGGATCTCCGGGGGCTTTCTTT. Encoded protein: CASSWGSPGAFF.

This clone was found a few times. The chain employs TRBV27 and TRBJ1-5; a weak D match, TRBD1 (6 bases). Per germline, CDR1 MNHEY and CDR2 SMNVEV (reference sequence). The CDR3 runs 14 residues. The V end lost 6 bases, the J end lost 7 bases, and 16 bases lay between the germline ends. The CDR3 loop is CASSMDRNRQPQHF. The DNA of the CDR3 is TGTGCCAGCAGCATGGACAGAAACAGACAGCCCCAGCATTTT.

V usage is TRBV5-1 and J usage is TRBJ1-6; possible D gene TRBD1, 5 bases. The CDR3 spans 15 residues. The ends were cut back, 3 bases at V and 9 bases at J, with 16 bases in the middle. Per germline, CDR1 SGHRS and CDR2 YFSETQ. The CDR3 DNA sequence: TGCGCCAGCAGCTGGGACCGGGCCAGAGGTTCACCCCTCCACTTT. Translated: CASSWDRARGSPLHF.

The V call is TRBV9, the J call TRBJ1-2, with no clear D. Trimming stripped 0 bases from V and 7 bases from J, with 16 bases between. Germline V gene lookup returns CDR1 SGDLS and CDR2 YYNGEE. The CDR3 totals 15 residues. CDR3: CASSVDHLSSGGYTF. Here the CDR3 DNA reads TGTGCCAGCAGCGTAGATCACCTCTCTTCTGGTGGCTACACCTTC. Complete variable domain (other parts from reference TRBV9 and TRBJ1-2): DSGVTQTPKHLITATGQRVTLRCSPRSGDLSVYWYQQSLDQGLQFLIQYYNGEERAKGNILERFSAQQFPDLHSELNLSSLELGDSALYFCASSVDHLSSGGYTFGSGTRLTVV.

This clone has more than one count but fewer than ten. The chain recombines TRBV11-3 with TRBJ2-5; D gene uncertain. Germline CDR1 reads SGHNT; CDR2 reads YENEEA. The CDR3 has 11 amino acids. Trimming removed 1 base at V and 4 bases at J, with 1 base between. The CDR3 protein is CASSLGETQYF. The CDR3 nucleotides read TGTGCCAGCAGCTTAGGAGAGACCCAGTACTTC.

The genes are TRBV18 and TRBJ2-2; D unresolved. Trimming stripped 6 bases from V and 1 base from J, with 15 bases between. CDR1 is KGHSH and CDR2 is LQKENI in the germline V gene. The CDR3 covers 16 residues. CDR3 protein: CASSRRDWGNTGELFF. The CDR3 region has the DNA TGTGCCAGCTCGCGAAGGGATTGGGGGAACACCGGGGAGCTGTTTTTT.

The V and J genes are TRBV5-5 and TRBJ1-2; 9 nucleotides align to TRBD1. The CDR3 runs to 16 residues. V shed 5 bases, J shed 6 bases, and the junction held 14 bases outside the gene matches. Germline-derived CDR1 and CDR2 are SGHKS and YYEKEE (reference sequence). Here the CDR3 DNA reads TGTGCCAGCAGGTCTAGGACAGGGGATGCGGCCCATGGCTACACCTTC. Its translation is CASRSRTGDAAHGYTF. Full variable domain (missing parts from reference TRBV5-5 and TRBJ1-2): DAGVTQSPTHLIKTRGQQVTLRCSPISGHKSVSWYQQVLGQGPQFIFQYYEKEERGRGNFPDRFSARQFPNYSSELNVNALLLGDSALYLCASRSRTGDAAHGYTFGSGTRLTVV.

This chain uses TRBV4-1 with TRBJ2-7, with 7 bases identical to TRBD1. The germline V gene encodes CDR1 MGHRA and CDR2 YSYEKL. The V gene end was trimmed by 2 bases and the J gene end by 1 base; junction bases not matched to a gene: 11. The CDR3 runs to 17 residues. CDR3 bases: TGCGCCAGCAGCCAACCCCTCAAGGGGGCCAGTTCCTACGAGCAGTACTTC. Amino acid sequence: CASSQPLKGASSYEQYF.

V gene TRBV28 combines with J gene TRBJ1-1; 9 bases match TRBD1. The germline V gene encodes CDR1 MDHEN and CDR2 SYDVKM. The trim removed 8 bases at V and 8 bases at J, leaving 6 bases unmatched. CDR3 size: 12 residues. The CDR3 loop is CASLGQGWEAFF. The CDR3 DNA is TGTGCCAGCCTGGGACAGGGATGGGAAGCTTTCTTT.

This rearrangement joins TRBV7-2 to TRBJ2-1; perhaps D is TRBD1 or TRBD2 (5 bases each). The CDR3 spans 14 residues. V was shortened by 3 bases and J by 5 bases, with 11 bases between the two germline ends. The germline CDR1 and CDR2 sequences are SGHTA and FQGNSA. In DNA form, the CDR3 reads TGTGCCAGCAGCTTTTGGGGGTTAAACAATGAGCAGTTCTTC. Protein sequence: CASSFWGLNNEQFF. The whole variable domain, remainder taken from reference TRBV7-2 and TRBJ2-1, is GAGVSQSPSNKVTEKGKDVELRCDPISGHTALYWYRQSLGQGLEFLIYFQGNSAPDKSGLPSDRFSAERTGGSVSTLTIQRTQQEDSAVYLCASSFWGLNNEQFFGPGTRLTVL.

The chain has TRBV5-4 and TRBJ2-7, with D maybe TRBD1 (6 bases). This CDR3 has 14 residues. The ends were cut back, 4 bases at V and 5 bases at J, with 16 bases in the middle. The germline V gene encodes CDR1 SGHNT and CDR2 YYREEE (reference sequence). CDR3 sequence (DNA): TGTGCCAGCAGCCCCAACGACAGGTTGCACGAGCAGTACTTC. This translates into CASSPNDRLHEQYF.

This rearrangement joins TRBV29-1 to TRBJ2-1; D gene uncertain. From germline, CDR1 is SQVTM and CDR2 ANQGSEA. Trimming cost V 5 bases and J 0 bases, with 8 bases left between them. The CDR3 is made up of 13 amino acids. The CDR3 sequence: CSVKPSSYNEQFF. In DNA, the CDR3 is TGCAGCGTTAAGCCGAGCTCCTACAATGAGCAGTTCTTC.

The gene calls are TRBV4-1 and TRBJ1-5; 8 bases agree with TRBD1. The germline gives CDR1 MGHRA, CDR2 YSYEKL. The junction had 18 bases not matched to a gene; V was cut back by 6 bases and J by 2 bases. This CDR3 has 19 residues. The CDR3 DNA is TGCGCCAGCAGACTCTCCTCGACAGGGGATCTTTTCGGCAATCAGCCCCAGCATTTT. This translates into CASRLSSTGDLFGNQPQHF.